These T cell receptor beta chains were read from a single sample in a study of T cell responses to AZD1222 COVID-19 vaccine. Clones were sequenced by immunoSEQ multiplex PCR, and TCRdb holds only the in-frame ones, with some missing. The top ten hold less than 25% of the sample, which has around 78,000 clones, 80% to 90% seen once. Material: peripheral blood, obtained on day 0 of AZD1222 vaccination. The receptors shown here come from an adult in good health. Both conserved end residues are part of each CDR3. Each record gives: CDR3 protein, CDR3 DNA, D gene, J gene, V gene, clone size. D genes are given only for firm matches. Where a row states a size, it is once, few, many or the class of an expanded clone; other rows omit it.

CASSAYRGPLHF,TGTGCCAGCTCAGCCTACCGGGGTCCTCTCCACTTT,-,TRBJ1-6,TRBV18,-
CASSSGGNEQFF,TGTGCCAGCAGCTCAGGGGGGAATGAGCAGTTCTTC,-,TRBJ2-1,TRBV6-5,-
CASSQGRGSPLHF,TGTGCCAGCAGCCAAGGTCGGGGCTCACCCCTCCACTTT,-,TRBJ1-6,TRBV4-2,-
CASSVASGGGEQYF,TGTGCCAGCAGTGTGGCTAGCGGGGGGGGAGAGCAGTACTTC,TRBD2,TRBJ2-7,TRBV2,few
CASSPVRGTQYF,TGTGCCAGCAGCCCGGTTCGGGGTACGCAGTATTTT,-,TRBJ2-3,TRBV7-8,once
CASSILSGANVLTF,TGTGCCAGTAGTATTCTCTCTGGGGCCAACGTCCTGACTTTC,-,TRBJ2-6,TRBV19,-
CASSSGLLAGATDTQYF,TGTGCCAGTAGTTCAGGTCTACTAGCGGGGGCCACAGATACGCAGTATTTT,TRBD2,TRBJ2-3,TRBV19,-
CASSLYNEQFF,TGTGCCAGCAGTCTATACAATGAGCAGTTCTTC,-,TRBJ2-1,TRBV12-3/TRBV12-4,-
CAWSGGLGYNEQFF,TGTGCCTGGAGTGGGGGACTAGGGTACAATGAGCAGTTCTTC,TRBD2,TRBJ2-1,TRBV30,-
CASSFGTATNYGYTF,TGTGCCAGCAGCTTCGGGACAGCGACTAACTATGGCTACACCTTC,TRBD1,TRBJ1-2,TRBV7-2,few
CASSRGGSATEAFF,TGTGCCAGCAGTAGGGGGGGCTCGGCCACTGAAGCTTTCTTT,-,TRBJ1-1,TRBV28,once
CSVNHRVDQPQHF,TGCAGCGTTAACCACAGGGTGGATCAGCCCCAGCATTTT,-,TRBJ1-5,TRBV29-1,once
CAWGTGAYEQYF,TGTGCCTGGGGGACAGGGGCCTACGAGCAGTACTTC,TRBD1,TRBJ2-7,TRBV30,-
CASSLDGREDSPLHF,TGCGCCAGCAGCTTGGATGGCAGGGAAGATTCACCCCTCCACTTT,-,TRBJ1-6,TRBV5-1,-
CASSLSENYGYTF,TGTGCCAGCAGTTTATCAGAGAACTATGGCTACACCTTC,-,TRBJ1-2,TRBV12-3/TRBV12-4,-
CASSQDNFGNTEAFF,TGCGCCAGCAGCCAAGATAATTTCGGGAACACTGAAGCTTTCTTT,-,TRBJ1-1,TRBV4-3,-
CASSNGQAARYGEQYF,TGTGCCAGCAGTAACGGACAGGCTGCGAGGTATGGCGAGCAGTACTTC,TRBD1,TRBJ2-7,TRBV2,-
CASSLGGPTYEQYF,TGTGCCAGCAGTTTAGGAGGACCCACCTACGAGCAGTACTTC,-,TRBJ2-7,TRBV28,-
CASSYLGQGFGYTF,TGTGCCAGCAGTTACCTGGGACAGGGATTTGGCTACACCTTC,TRBD1,TRBJ1-2,TRBV6-2/TRBV6-3,-
CASSRHSGANVLTF,TGTGCCAGCAGCCGACACTCTGGGGCCAACGTCCTGACTTTC,-,TRBJ2-6,TRBV7-3,-
CASSLRAENQPQHF,TGTGCCAGCAGCTTAAGGGCGGAAAATCAGCCCCAGCATTTT,-,TRBJ1-5,TRBV7-2,-
CASSFGQGPSYEQYF,TGTGCCAGCAGCTTCGGACAGGGGCCCTCCTACGAGCAGTACTTC,TRBD1,TRBJ2-7,TRBV7-2,-
CASSSGHSVSGNTIYF,TGTGCCAGTAGCTCCGGGCACTCGGTCTCTGGAAACACCATATATTTT,-,TRBJ1-3,TRBV19,-
CASSLGEAKTQYF,TGCGCCAGCAGCTTGGGGGAGGCGAAGACCCAGTACTTC,-,TRBJ2-5,TRBV5-1,-
CASSFPGNNQPQHF,TGTGCCAGCAGCTTCCCGGGAAACAATCAGCCCCAGCATTTT,-,TRBJ1-5,TRBV7-8,few
CATKGEGRQPQHF,TGTGCCACTAAAGGGGAGGGCCGACAGCCCCAGCATTTT,-,TRBJ1-5,TRBV24-1,-
CASSPPTQIKEQFF,TGCGCCAGCAGCCCGCCAACCCAAATAAAGGAGCAGTTCTTC,-,TRBJ2-1,TRBV4-1,-
CASSYGPTDTQYF,TGTGCCAGCAGTTACGGCCCCACAGATACGCAGTATTTT,-,TRBJ2-3,TRBV6-2/TRBV6-3,-
CASSQGAGNTEAFF,TGTGCCAGCAGCCAAGGAGCCGGGAACACTGAAGCTTTCTTT,-,TRBJ1-1,TRBV3-1/TRBV3-2,-
CASSWGQSGNTIYF,TGCGCCAGCAGCTGGGGACAGTCTGGAAACACCATATATTTT,TRBD1,TRBJ1-3,TRBV5-1,-
CSASKRGGLYEQYF,TGCAGTGCTAGTAAACGGGGGGGGCTCTACGAGCAGTACTTC,TRBD2,TRBJ2-7,TRBV20-1,-
CASSKTGGSREKLFF,TGTGCCAGCAGCAAAACAGGGGGATCAAGAGAAAAACTGTTTTTT,TRBD1,TRBJ1-4,TRBV7-3,-
CASSLQQENTEAFF,TGTGCCAGCAGCTTACAACAGGAGAACACTGAAGCTTTCTTT,-,TRBJ1-1,TRBV7-9,once
CASRPTGRFFGYTF,TGTGCCAGCAGACCGACAGGGAGGTTCTTTGGCTACACCTTC,TRBD1,TRBJ1-2,TRBV6-5,-
CASIARDTGELFF,TGTGCCAGCATAGCCAGGGACACCGGGGAGCTGTTTTTT,-,TRBJ2-2,TRBV7-6,-
CASSSYNEQFF,TGTGCCAGTAGTTCTTACAATGAGCAGTTCTTC,-,TRBJ2-1,TRBV19,-
CASSWSTSLGNEQFF,TGTGCCAGCAGTTGGTCCACTTCTCTAGGGAATGAGCAGTTCTTC,-,TRBJ2-1,TRBV27,-
CASRANTRTEQFF,TGTGCCAGCAGAGCCAACACTAGGACGGAGCAGTTCTTC,-,TRBJ2-1,TRBV7-2,-
CSASPLTGPSAYEQYF,TGCAGTGCTAGTCCCCTCACAGGGCCCTCTGCCTACGAGCAGTACTTC,-,TRBJ2-7,TRBV20-1,-
CASSVGGKTEAFF,TGTGCCAGCAGCGTAGGGGGAAAAACTGAAGCTTTCTTT,-,TRBJ1-1,TRBV9,-
CASSSQGATNEKLFF,TGTGCCAGCAGTAGCCAGGGAGCAACTAATGAAAAACTGTTTTTT,-,TRBJ1-4,TRBV6-5,-
CAWSVDPQPQHF,TGTGCCTGGAGTGTAGATCCCCAGCCCCAGCATTTT,-,TRBJ1-5,TRBV30,few
CASSVGWRLNEQFF,TGTGCCAGCAGCGTAGGTTGGCGGCTCAATGAGCAGTTCTTC,-,TRBJ2-1,TRBV9,-
CASSLTGGRQPQHF,TGTGCCAGCAGTTTAACAGGGGGCAGACAGCCCCAGCATTTT,TRBD1,TRBJ1-5,TRBV27,-